This entry lists 31 T cell receptor beta chains sequenced from one sample in a study of T cells in Graves' hyperthyroidism and ophthalmopathy. Amplification yielded TCR beta CDR3 regions, with RNA transcripts as the source. Initially, a first-round RT-PCR of the TCR CDR3 employed the HTBI primer set. TCRdb fed the multiplex PCR reads into MiXCR, producing one record per CDR3 protein. The profile shows more than 350,000 distinct CDR3 sequences, around 15% of them singletons. What was sequenced was blood. Receptor source: a woman aged 55-70 years with Graves' ophthalmopathy.

The table lists this clonotype with many counts. The chain couples TRBV11-2 to TRBJ2-3; 7 nucleotides line up with TRBD1. Germline CDR1 and CDR2: SGHAT and FQNNGV. V gave up 2 bases and J gave up 2 bases; unmatched junction bases: 1. The CDR3 runs 14 residues. The CDR3 loop reads CASSLTGATDTQYF. The CDR3 nucleotides read TGTGCCAGCAGCTTAACAGGGGCCACAGATACGCAGTATTTT.

The V and J genes are TRBV7-6 and TRBJ2-2; 8 positions agree with TRBD2. The CDR3 consists of 18 residues. Germline CDR1 reads SGHVS; CDR2 reads FNYEAQ. V lost 0 bases and J lost 0; bases outside the gene matches: 6. The CDR3 loop is CASSLARLAPTNTGELFF. CDR3 coding DNA: TGTGCCAGCAGCTTAGCCCGACTAGCGCCCACGAACACCGGGGAGCTGTTTTTT.

This clonotype has a handful of counts. The CDR3 DNA follows: TGTGCCAGCAGTTTTGGCCACGAGCAGTACTTC. Translated, it gives CASSFGHEQYF. This rearrangement joins TRBV12-3 or TRBV12-4 to TRBJ2-7; D is unclear. The CDR3 is made up of 11 amino acids. Trimming cost V 3 bases and J 5 bases, with 5 bases left between them.

In this sample, this clonotype turned up a few times. One end of the junction does not line up with germline, which may come from a read error. This chain links TRBV7-8 with TRBJ2-3; D uncertain. The germline gives CDR1 SGHVS, CDR2 FQNEAQ. There are 14 residues in the CDR3. The CDR3 nucleotides read TGTACCAGCAGCTATTCCGACAGCACAGATACGCAGTATTTT. Protein sequence: CTSSYSDSTDTQYF.

This clonotype was recorded a few times. This chain joins TRBV14 and TRBJ2-7; TRBD1 matches 10 bases. CDR1 is SGHDN, CDR2 FVKESK, per germline. After removal of 4 bases from V and 6 bases from J, the junction contained 3 bases not matched to a gene. This CDR3 has 13 amino acids. In DNA form, the CDR3 reads TGTGCCAGCAGCCTGACAGGGGGCTCCGAGCAGTACTTC. As protein: CASSLTGGSEQYF.

The V gene is TRBV6-1, the J gene TRBJ2-1, with D possibly being TRBD1 (7 bases). The germline V gene encodes CDR1 MNHNS and CDR2 SASEGT. The CDR3 length is 15 residues. The V end was cut by 5 bases, the J end by 2 bases, with 13 bases between. The CDR3 sequence is CASSYRGLTYNEQFF. The DNA of the CDR3 is TGTGCCAGCAGTTACAGGGGACTTACCTACAATGAGCAGTTCTTC.

In its sample, this clonotype was seen many times. The rearrangement joins TRBV2 to TRBJ2-3, with TRBD2 matching 7 bases. V lost 7 bases, J lost 1 base, and 8 bases stayed unmatched. CDR3 length: 15 amino acids. The germline CDR1 and CDR2 sequences are SNHLY and FYNNEI. The CDR3 here is CASTPGGFGTDTQYF. Written as DNA, the CDR3 is TGTGCCAGCACCCCGGGGGGTTTTGGCACAGATACGCAGTATTTT.

This clonotype was observed at least ten times. The CDR3 reads CASSPDSPNQPQHF. The CDR3 DNA reads as TGTGCCAGCAGTCCGGACAGCCCAAATCAGCCCCAGCATTTT. The rearrangement uses TRBV6-1 and TRBJ1-5, with D possibly TRBD1 on 6 matching bases. Germline V gene lookup returns CDR1 MNHNS and CDR2 SASEGT. Trimming stripped 5 bases from V and 4 bases from J, with 12 bases between. The CDR3 sequence is 14 residues long.

As to this clonotype: As the CDR3 is not closed by the conserved phenylalanine or tryptophan, this likely results from a read error. This chain uses TRBV4-1 with TRBJ2-1; D might be TRBD1 (5 bases). Germline lookup yields CDR1 MGHRA and CDR2 YSYEKL. V lost 3 bases and J lost 4, with 16 bases in between. The CDR3 totals 16 residues. The CDR3 region is CASSQQEGALYNEQFV. Here the CDR3 DNA reads TGCGCCAGCAGCCAGCAGGAAGGGGCGTTATACAATGAGCAGTTCGTC.

This clonotype has a count of ten or more. The chain carries TRBV3-1 and TRBJ2-5; the match to TRBD2 covers 7 bases. The germline gives CDR1 LGHDT, CDR2 YNNKEL (reference sequence). CDR3 length equals 14 residues. J lost 2 bases, V lost 4 bases, and 4 bases had no gene match. This chain's CDR3 is CASSRGSWQETQYF. The CDR3 region has the DNA TGTGCCAGCAGCCGCGGGAGTTGGCAAGAGACCCAGTACTTC.

This clonotype appeared a few times. This clone may be a read error of a much larger clone one base away. This chain uses TRBV7-6 with TRBJ2-1, with D possibly matching TRBD2 (5 bases). Germline V gene lookup returns CDR1 SGHVS and CDR2 FNYEAQ. The CDR3 totals 13 residues. The CDR3 loop is CANSQSDWNEQFF. Here the CDR3 DNA reads TGTGCCAACAGCCAATCGGACTGGAATGAGCAGTTCTTC.

V gene TRBV5-1 combines with J gene TRBJ1-5, with D perhaps matching TRBD1 (6 bases). Germline V lookup: CDR1 SGHRS, CDR2 YFSETQ. The V end lost 5 bases, the J end lost 0 bases, and 21 bases lay between the germline ends. CDR3 size: 18 residues. DNA for the CDR3: TGCGCCAGCAGGGGGGGGGGCCCCCCGGATTATAGCAATCAGCCCCAGCATTTT. Amino acids: CASRGGGPPDYSNQPQHF.

To note about this clonotype: A read error may explain this, as a much larger clone is one base away. This chain connects TRBV28 to TRBJ2-5; 10 bases align to TRBD2. In germline, CDR1 is MDHEN, CDR2 SYDVKM. CDR3 size: 17 residues. V was pared by 7 bases and J by 9 bases, with 20 bases of the junction left unmatched. The CDR3 protein is CASTTGGSSGRREAQYF. CDR3 sequence (DNA): TGTGCCAGCACCACCGGGGGGTCTAGCGGGAGACGGGAGGCCCAGTACTTC.

This clonotype was observed many times. The chain carries TRBV7-9 and TRBJ1-4, with 11 bases matching TRBD1. CDR1 and CDR2 from the germline V gene are SEHNR and FQNEAQ (reference sequence). This CDR3 spans 15 amino acids. The trim removed 5 bases at V and 10 bases at J, leaving 9 bases unmatched. The CDR3 reads CASSPGGQGGAKLFF. Here the CDR3 DNA reads TGTGCCAGCAGCCCCGGGGGACAGGGGGGTGCAAAACTGTTTTTT.

V and J are TRBV25-1 and TRBJ2-2; D is ambiguous. V lost 10 bases and J 6 bases, leaving 3 bases between the germline ends. The germline V gene encodes CDR1 MGHDK and CDR2 SYGVNS. This CDR3 comprises 9 residues. The CDR3 region is CANAGELFF. For the CDR3, the DNA is TGTGCCAACGCCGGGGAGCTGTTTTTT.

This clonotype was detected ten times or more. J is TRBJ1-5 and V is TRBV6-1; perhaps TRBD1 as D (5 bases). The germline V and J ends were trimmed by 5 bases and 0 bases, with 17 bases remaining between them. Per the germline V gene, CDR1 is MNHNS and CDR2 is SASEGT. The CDR3 has 17 residues. The CDR3 coding sequence is TGTGCCAGCAGTCGGATGACATTGGACAATAGCAATCAGCCCCAGCATTTT. Translated, it gives CASSRMTLDNSNQPQHF.

This clonotype was seen a few times. V is TRBV20-1 and J is TRBJ2-2; 8 nucleotides line up with TRBD1. The V gene's germline CDR1 is DFQATT and CDR2 SNEGSKA (reference sequence). The CDR3 length is 13 residues. V shed 6 bases, J shed 8 bases, and the junction held 8 bases outside the gene matches. The CDR3 protein is CSANDRGGGELFF. The CDR3, as DNA: TGCAGTGCCAATGACAGGGGCGGAGGGGAGCTGTTTTTT.

This clonotype was found many times. The chain combines TRBV28 with TRBJ2-5; D possibly matches TRBD1 or TRBD2 (5 bases each). V was trimmed by 4 bases and J by 1 base, leaving 13 bases between them. Germline V gene sequence: CDR1 MDHEN, CDR2 SYDVKM. This CDR3 contains 15 residues. CDR3 sequence reads: CASSSSGAVQETQYF. In DNA form, the CDR3 reads TGTGCCAGCAGTTCTTCCGGGGCGGTCCAAGAGACCCAGTACTTC. The full variable domain, its missing parts supplied by reference TRBV28 and TRBJ2-5, is DVKVTQSSRYLVKRTGEKVFLECVQDMDHENMFWYRQDPGLGLRLIYFSYDVKMKEKGDIPEGYSVSREKKERFSLILESASTNQTSMYLCASSSSGAVQETQYFGPGTRLLVL.

This clonotype was counted at least ten times. For the CDR3, the DNA is TGTGCCAGCAGCCAGAGGACAGGCCATTTTGAGACCCAGTACTTC. Encoded protein: CASSQRTGHFETQYF. The chain joins TRBV14 to TRBJ2-5, with 7 bases lining up with TRBD1. Germline V gene lookup returns CDR1 SGHDN and CDR2 FVKESK. CDR3 length: 15 residues. Trimming took 3 bases from V and 5 from J; bases not matched to a gene: 9.

The table lists this clonotype with many counts. The V and J genes are TRBV12-3 or TRBV12-4 and TRBJ1-1; 7 bases map to TRBD1. The CDR3 loop spans 14 amino acids. The trim removed 3 bases at V and 1 base at J, leaving 2 bases unmatched. The CDR3 DNA follows: TGTGCCAGCAGTTTTACAGGGGAGAACACTGAAGCTTTCTTT. Encoded protein: CASSFTGENTEAFF.

V and J are TRBV27 and TRBJ1-6, with D tentatively TRBD1 (5 bases). CDR1 and CDR2 from the germline V gene are MNHEY and SMNVEV (reference sequence). Trimming removed 1 base at V and 0 bases at J, with 13 bases between. The CDR3 has 18 residues. In DNA form, the CDR3 reads TGTGCCAGCAGTTTATGGGGGGGACCGAGCTCCTATAATTCACCCCTCCACTTT. The encoded protein is CASSLWGGPSSYNSPLHF.

At least ten counts were recorded for this clonotype. V gene TRBV7-2 combines with J gene TRBJ2-1; no definite D call. The CDR3 is 15 residues long. The germline CDR1 and CDR2 sequences are SGHTA and FQGNSA. V gave up 1 base and J gave up 6 bases, with 13 bases separating them. This CDR3 is CASSLGQSSRNEQFF. In nucleotides, the CDR3 is TGTGCCAGCAGCTTAGGGCAGAGTAGTCGCAATGAGCAGTTCTTC.

A remark on this clonotype: A read error is possible here, since a much larger clone lies one base away. The V call is TRBV7-9, the J call TRBJ1-1, with a tentative D call TRBD1 (5 bases). Germline values: CDR1 SEHNR, CDR2 FQNEAQ (reference sequence). V lost 6 bases and J lost 1, with 15 bases in between. The CDR3 covers 15 residues. This CDR3 reads CASRPHSGQNTEAFF. CDR3 sequence (DNA): TGTGCCAGCAGGCCCCACTCTGGACAGAACACTGAAGCTTTCTTT.

This clonotype appeared many times. V and J are TRBV2 and TRBJ1-4, with 9 positions matching TRBD1. V shed 6 bases and J 5 bases; nucleotides not matched to a gene: 4. CDR1 and CDR2 (germline): SNHLY, FYNNEI. The CDR3 consists of 14 residues. The DNA of the CDR3 is TGTGCCAGCAGACAGGGGGCAGGCAATGAAAAACTGTTTTTT. It specifies CASRQGAGNEKLFF.

This clonotype has ten or more counts. The chain combines TRBV28 with TRBJ1-5; 12 bases match TRBD1. Germline lookup yields CDR1 MDHEN and CDR2 SYDVKM. V gave up 1 base and J gave up 0 bases; unmatched junction bases: 4. The CDR3 contains 18 residues. Here the CDR3 DNA reads TGTGCCAGCAGTTTATTGGGACAGGGGGCAGGTAGCAATCAGCCCCAGCATTTT. Translated: CASSLLGQGAGSNQPQHF.

This clonotype was detected ten times or more. This rearrangement joins TRBV11-1 to TRBJ2-1; 7 bases align to TRBD1. The germline gives CDR1 SGHAT, CDR2 FQDESV (reference sequence). Losses at the gene ends were 5 bases for V and 0 bases for J; bases not matched to a gene: 4. The CDR3 consists of 15 residues. CDR3 sequence: CASSNRDSSYNEQFF. CDR3 DNA sequence: TGTGCCAGCAGCAACCGGGACAGCTCCTACAATGAGCAGTTCTTC.

The sample holds many counts of this clonotype. This rearrangement joins TRBV12-3 or TRBV12-4 to TRBJ2-7; D unclear. V lost 6 bases to trimming and J lost 2 bases, with 17 bases between them. The CDR3 has 15 amino acids. The DNA for the CDR3 is TGTGCCAGCAGCCTCCTAGAGTTTCGGACCTACGAGCAGTACTTC. Protein: CASSLLEFRTYEQYF.

This clonotype showed up many times. The genes are TRBV5-6 and TRBJ2-7; possibly TRBD1 for D (6 bases). Germline V gives CDR1 SGHDT, CDR2 YYEEEE. The V end was cut by 5 bases, the J end by 3 bases, with 15 bases between. CDR3 length equals 14 residues. The chain's CDR3 is CASSYTGLGYEQYF. CDR3 DNA: TGTGCCAGCAGTTACACAGGGTTAGGCTACGAGCAGTACTTC.

This chain uses TRBV10-3 with TRBJ2-7; 8 nucleotides align to TRBD1. Trimming at V came to 0 bases and at J to 2 bases, leaving 9 bases not matched to a gene. Germline values: CDR1 ENHRY, CDR2 SYGVKD. CDR3 length: 17 residues. CDR3 residues: CAISESVIRGQTYEQYF. The CDR3 DNA follows: TGTGCCATCAGTGAGTCGGTTATCAGGGGGCAGACCTACGAGCAGTACTTC.

This clonotype was seen ten or more times. V is TRBV5-1 and J is TRBJ1-6; 8 bases agree with TRBD1. With 4 bases clipped from V and 10 bases from J, the junction kept 7 bases outside the gene matches. The CDR3 contains 14 residues. The germline V gene encodes CDR1 SGHRS and CDR2 YFSETQ. The CDR3 here is CASSISTGESPLHF. CDR3 DNA sequence: TGCGCCAGCAGCATCTCGACAGGGGAATCACCCCTCCACTTT. The whole variable domain, remainder taken from reference TRBV5-1 and TRBJ1-6, is KAGVTQTPRYLIKTRGQQVTLSCSPISGHRSVSWYQQTPGQGLQFLFEYFSETQRNKGNFPGRFSGRQFSNSRSEMNVSTLELGDSALYLCASSISTGESPLHFGNGTRLTVT.

This chain connects TRBV5-6 to TRBJ1-3; no firm D call. V lost 0 bases, J lost 3 bases, and 7 bases lay in between. The V gene's germline CDR1 is SGHDT and CDR2 YYEEEE. CDR3 length: 14 amino acids. CDR3 protein: CASSLEDRGNTIYF. The CDR3 DNA follows: TGTGCCAGCAGCTTGGAGGACCGTGGAAACACCATATATTTT. The whole variable domain, filled in from reference TRBV5-6 and TRBJ1-3, reads DAGVTQSPTHLIKTRGQQVTLRCSPKSGHDTVSWYQQALGQGPQFIFQYYEEEERQRGNFPDRFSGHQFPNYSSELNVNALLLGDSALYLCASSLEDRGNTIYFGEGSWLTVV.